This T cell receptor beta chain came from a study of read filtering for tumor transcriptome and immune sequencing (dated by TCRdb to 2018 to 2020). At the level of the whole study: The cohort had about 17 male and 14 female patients with a mean age of about 66 years, ranging from roughly 45 to 80. One of the main goals was to work out a read-filtering strategy for immune repertoire data, in particular whether clonotypes backed by only a single read should be removed. By revised international staging, about 8 patients were R-ISS I, some 17 were R-ISS II and 6 or 7 were R-ISS III. TCR repertoires obtained by targeted immune repertoire sequencing and by bulk whole-transcriptome sequencing performed on the same bone marrow samples were compared. After DNase treatment, whole-transcriptome libraries were prepared using the TruSeq RNA Access Library Prep Kit. Per sample, about 3.5 to 11 million TCR-region mapped reads were obtained with IR-seq, compared with only about 80 to 1,400 with RNA-seq. Study-wide conclusions, independent of this receptor: The sorted CD138-negative fraction was composed of a mixed bone marrow immune population rather than of purified T cells. In IR-seq, roughly four fifths of clonotypes but approximately 3.7% of total reads were represented by single-read clonotypes, whereas in RNA-seq, 74.6% of clonotypes and approximately 40% of reads were represented by single-read clonotypes. Compared with RNA-seq, IR-seq captured clonotypes at much greater depth and more reliably, and a smaller IR-seq throughput was enough to identify most of the shared clonotypes. When single-read clonotypes were removed, the proportions of shared clonotypes in IR-seq and RNA-seq correlated more strongly.

This clonotype was seen ten or more times. This clone's antigen is unknown. Nothing much larger sits one base from this clone, and base qualities are not available. Each patient had bone marrow sampled at the time of active disease. Ficoll-Hypaque density gradient centrifugation was used to isolate bone marrow mononuclear cells. To remove myeloma plasma cells, the cells were labeled with CD138 magnetic microbeads on a MACS separator, and CD138-negative cells were then collected by negative selection. The purity of the isolated cells was checked by flow cytometry with CD138 antibodies on an Attune NxT. Total RNA was extracted using TRIzol reagent and was quantified on a NanoDrop spectrophotometer. For each patient, paired RNA-seq and IR-seq were run on the CD138-negative bone marrow sample from that patient. Reading the germline V gene (reference sequence) gives CDR1 SGHAT and CDR2 FQDESV. Counted from cysteine to phenylalanine, this CDR3 has 14 amino acids. Only the CDR3 DNA stays, 42 bases, in frame from base 1. V lost 0 bases and J lost 0 bases; the stretch between them is 2 bases long.

TCR libraries were constructed from 350 to 400 ng RNA using the Immunoverse kit, and molecular barcoded adaptors covering alpha/delta and beta/gamma chains were employed. TCR library preparation was performed with the same RNA that was used for transcriptome sequencing. An Illumina HiSeq 4000 with 2 x 150 cycles was used to sequence the TCR libraries. Concerning the study's data processing: MiXCR aligned TCR reads to human V, D, J and C references and assembled the aligned reads into CDR3 clonotypes, with quality filtering and error correction included. The tcR package in R was used to analyze clonotype counts and gene usage diversity. Raw mapping reads were checked after the RNA-seq reads had been mapped by STAR aligner version 2.5.3a onto the human GRCh37 genome. IR-seq fastq files were randomly downsampled with Seqtk 1.3 to test the effect of sequencing depth on detected clonotypes. The public reads were quality trimmed at Q25 with fastp and then assembled into clones with MiXCR by TCRdb, keeping productive beta chains. When rows share a CDR3 protein, they turn into one entry using the most common DNA and genes. Clone size and V and J calls follow TCRdb, not the original study. This sample comprises tens of thousands of distinct CDR3 sequences, less than 20% of them detected only once. Roughly 16% of the sample belongs to the ten largest clones.

Material for sequencing was a population of CD138-negative cells sorted from bone marrow. The sample's cell subset or site, from its label and the paper: bone marrow mononuclear cells depleted of CD138+ plasma/myeloma cells by negative magnetic selection. This sequence uses TRBV11-1 and TRBJ2-2; no D segment can be confidently identified. The clonotype originates from a donor aged 40 or older with multiple myeloma. The sequenced DNA is TGTGCCAGCAGCTTAGCCGCGAACACCGGGGAGCTGTTTTTT. This translates into CASSLAANTGELFF.